A selection of T cell receptor beta chains follows, all from one sample in a study of CD8+ T cells in alopecia areata. The assay was immunoSEQ multiplex PCR, and TCRdb's table has in-frame clones only and misses some. The sample has about 140,000 clones; roughly 86% are singletons. The sample in question was CD8+ T cells sorted from blood, obtained at week 4, from a patient treated with tofacitinib. These receptors originate from a human donor with alopecia areata. The CDR3 runs from the conserved cysteine through the conserved F or W. Fields, in order: D gene, V gene, J gene, clone size, CDR3 DNA, CDR3 protein. The D gene is left open where the match is weak. Clone size is shown for a subset of rows, as once, few, many or a class of expanded clone.

-,TRBV4-1,TRBJ2-3,-,TGCGCCAGCAGCCAAGAAGGGCTGAGAAGCACAGATACGCAGTATTTT,CASSQEGLRSTDTQYF
TRBD2,TRBV27,TRBJ2-1,-,TGTGCCAGCAGTTTAGGGACTAGCGGGAGTCACAATGAGCAGTTCTTC,CASSLGTSGSHNEQFF
TRBD1,TRBV25-1,TRBJ1-2,-,TGTGCCAGCAGTGATCAGACAGGGAACGGCTACACCTTC,CASSDQTGNGYTF
-,TRBV7-9,TRBJ2-3,-,TGTGCCAGCAGCAACCCGGTACTAGGAGAAGATACGCAGTATTTT,CASSNPVLGEDTQYF
-,TRBV7-9,TRBJ2-2,-,TGTGCCAGCAGCCTAGACTTGGAGCTGTTTTTT,CASSLDLELFF
-,TRBV7-8,TRBJ2-4,-,TGTGCCAGCAGCTCTCCAGAGTTCTTAGCCAAAAACATTCAGTACTTC,CASSSPEFLAKNIQYF
-,TRBV27,TRBJ1-1,-,TGTGCCACCGAAGACCGAGGGGTGAACACTGAAGCTTTCTTT,CATEDRGVNTEAFF
TRBD2,TRBV29-1,TRBJ2-5,-,TGCAGCGTTGGCGGGACTAGCGGGTCGGAAGAGACCCAGTACTTC,CSVGGTSGSEETQYF
TRBD1,TRBV11-2,TRBJ2-5,-,TGTGCCAGCAGCTTAGTTCCAGGGGGCGCGGTGGAGACCCAGTACTTC,CASSLVPGGAVETQYF
TRBD1,TRBV6-6,TRBJ1-5,-,TGTGCCAGCACCTCAGGGGGATACAATCAGCCCCAGCATTTT,CASTSGGYNQPQHF
-,TRBV15,TRBJ1-1,-,TGTGCCACCAGCAGAGAAAGGGGAGGGCTGAACACTGAAGCTTTCTTT,CATSRERGGLNTEAFF
-,TRBV2,TRBJ1-5,-,TGTGCCAGCAGTGACGATACACAAATAAATCAGCCCCAGCATTTT,CASSDDTQINQPQHF
TRBD1,TRBV30,TRBJ1-5,-,TGTGCCTGGAGCAAAGGACAGGGGGCACAGCCCCAGCATTTT,CAWSKGQGAQPQHF
-,TRBV7-8,TRBJ1-1,-,TGTGCCAGCAGCTTAGGAGAGGGCATGAACACTGAAGCTTTCTTT,CASSLGEGMNTEAFF
-,TRBV27,TRBJ2-3,-,TGTGCCAGCAGTGATGGGGGTGTTAGTAATACGCAGTATTTT,CASSDGGVSNTQYF
-,TRBV5-6,TRBJ2-5,-,TGTGCCAGCAGCTTGGGGGGGCAAGAGACCCAGTACTTC,CASSLGGQETQYF
-,TRBV13,TRBJ1-1,-,TGTGCCAGCAGCCCTCCGGACGAGGGCACTGAAGCTTTCTTT,CASSPPDEGTEAFF
TRBD2,TRBV4-1,TRBJ2-7,-,TGCGCCAGCAGCCAAGCAGGACTAGCGGGCGGCTACGAGCAGTACTTC,CASSQAGLAGGYEQYF
TRBD2,TRBV18,TRBJ2-1,-,TGTGCCAGCTCACCGAAGCGGGGGGCGCTCTACAATGAGCAGTTCTTC,CASSPKRGALYNEQFF
-,TRBV10-2,TRBJ2-2,few,TGCGCCAGCAGTGTGACTAGTAACACCGGGGAGCTGTTTTTT,CASSVTSNTGELFF
-,TRBV29-1,TRBJ1-1,-,TGCAGCGTTAAGAGGGATGCGGACACTGAAGCTTTCTTT,CSVKRDADTEAFF
-,TRBV11-2,TRBJ2-7,-,TGTGCCAGCAGCCTCGCTATCTACGAGCAGTACTTC,CASSLAIYEQYF
-,TRBV9,TRBJ2-5,-,TGTGCCAGCAGCGTAGGGGACTCCCAAGAGACCCAGTACTTC,CASSVGDSQETQYF
-,TRBV27,TRBJ2-5,-,TGTGCCAGCAGTTCAGTCGGTTTGGTCGGAGAGACCCAGTACTTC,CASSSVGLVGETQYF
-,TRBV19,TRBJ2-7,-,TGTGCCAGTAGTATAGAGGACAGCTCCTACGAGCAGTACTTC,CASSIEDSSYEQYF